The 23 T cell receptor beta chains in this list originate from one sample, sequenced in a study of blood T cell repertoires in COVID-19. TCRdb's copy holds only in-frame clones and misses some; the assay was immunoSEQ multiplex PCR. The data contain 260,000 or so clones, about four fifths of them seen just once; the ten biggest clones take up 7.5% to 8%. The sequenced sample was peripheral blood. Source of these receptors: a woman over 75 with COVID-19, enrolled during active disease.

CDR3 sequence reads: CASSVVPGQENEQYF. The CDR3 DNA sequence: TGCGCCAGCAGTGTGGTGCCAGGACAGGAAAACGAGCAGTACTTC. The chain uses TRBV5-1 and TRBJ2-7; TRBD1 matches at 7 bases. The germline V gene has CDR1 SGHRS and CDR2 YFSETQ. This CDR3 contains 15 residues. Losses at the gene ends were 5 bases for V and 5 bases for J; bases not matched to a gene: 13. The full variable domain, rest sourced from reference TRBV5-1 and TRBJ2-7, is KAGVTQTPRYLIKTRGQQVTLSCSPISGHRSVSWYQQTPGQGLQFLFEYFSETQRNKGNFPGRFSGRQFSNSRSEMNVSTLELGDSALYLCASSVVPGQENEQYFGPGTRLTVT.

This chain links TRBV7-8 with TRBJ2-4; D remains unclear. There are 16 residues in the CDR3. The V end was cut by 3 bases, the J end by 1 base, with 13 bases between. Germline V lookup: CDR1 SGHVS, CDR2 FQNEAQ. This chain's CDR3 is CASSFSPERAKNIQYF. The CDR3 bases are TGTGCCAGCAGCTTTAGCCCCGAGAGGGCCAAAAACATTCAGTACTTC.

The V and J genes are TRBV7-3 and TRBJ2-6; no clear D. Germline V CDR1 and CDR2: SGHTA, FQGTGA. The CDR3 contains 14 residues. Trimming took 1 base from V and 4 from J, leaving 5 bases between them. The CDR3 nucleotides read TGTGCCAGCAGCTTAAGGGCCGGGGCCAACGTCCTGACTTTC. Protein sequence: CASSLRAGANVLTF.

This chain joins TRBV19 and TRBJ1-5, with D possibly matching TRBD1 (6 bases). CDR1 and CDR2 from the germline V gene are LNHDA and SQIVND (reference sequence). CDR3 length: 15 residues. The V gene lost 7 bases and the J gene lost 0 bases, with 13 bases spanning the gap. The CDR3, as DNA: TGTGCCAGTAAGCAGGGGCTGGATAGCAATCAGCCCCAGCATTTT. This gives the protein CASKQGLDSNQPQHF.

About this clone: Other nucleotide sequences from this sample produce the same CDR3. The chain couples TRBV5-1 to TRBJ1-1; weak D call: TRBD1 (5 bases). Germline V CDR1 and CDR2: SGHRS, YFSETQ. The V end was cut by 0 bases, the J end by 7 bases, with 10 bases between. The CDR3 runs 13 residues. DNA of the CDR3: TGCGCCAGCAGCTTGGGACAGTCCGGTGAAGCTTTCTTT. It is translated as CASSLGQSGEAFF.

The chain couples TRBV4-2 to TRBJ1-1; D might be TRBD1 (6 bases). V was clipped by 0 bases and J by 0 bases, with 8 bases between them. Per germline, CDR1 LGHNA and CDR2 YNFKEQ. The CDR3 extends over 15 amino acids. CDR3 loop: CASSQENRVNTEAFF. CDR3 DNA sequence: TGTGCCAGCAGCCAAGAAAACAGGGTGAACACTGAAGCTTTCTTT.

The J gene is TRBJ1-1, the V gene TRBV7-9; 9 bases map to TRBD1. CDR3 length: 14 amino acids. The germline CDR1 and CDR2 sequences are SEHNR and FQNEAQ (reference sequence). J was trimmed by 5 bases and V by 4 bases; bases with no gene match: 5. The CDR3 reads CASSSWDRATEAFF. The CDR3, as DNA: TGTGCCAGCAGCTCCTGGGACAGGGCTACTGAAGCTTTCTTT.

J is TRBJ1-4 and V is TRBV30; D ambiguous. CDR1 is GTSNPN and CDR2 is SVGIG in the germline V gene (reference sequence). CDR3 size: 13 residues. Trimming stripped 4 bases from V and 3 bases from J, with 9 bases between. The CDR3 bases are TGTGCCTGGACTCGGGGTCCTAATGAAAAACTGTTTTTT. It translates to CAWTRGPNEKLFF.

V and J are TRBV5-1 and TRBJ1-6; TRBD1 agrees at 8 bases. J gave up 5 bases and V 4 bases, and 5 bases lay outside the gene matches. Germline CDR1 SGHRS, CDR2 YFSETQ. This CDR3 has 15 residues. Written as DNA, the CDR3 is TGCGCCAGCAGCCTCCGGACAGGGAATAATTCACCCCTCCACTTT. Translating gives CASSLRTGNNSPLHF.

This chain uses TRBV29-1 with TRBJ2-4, with D possibly TRBD1 on 6 matching bases. Per the germline V gene, CDR1 is SQVTM and CDR2 is ANQGSEA. Trimming took 4 bases from V and 4 from J, leaving 8 bases between them. This CDR3 is 12 amino acids long. This chain's CDR3 is CSVAQGKNIQYF. The CDR3 DNA follows: TGCAGCGTTGCTCAGGGGAAAAACATTCAGTACTTC. The full variable domain, its missing parts supplied by reference TRBV29-1 and TRBJ2-4, is SAVISQKPSRDICQRGTSLTIQCQVDSQVTMMFWYRQQPGQSLTLIATANQGSEATYESGFVIDKFPISRPNLTFSTLTVSNMSPEDSSIYLCSVAQGKNIQYFGAGTRLSVL.

The chain links TRBV7-2 to TRBJ2-5; 10 positions agree with TRBD2. The germline V gene encodes CDR1 SGHTA and CDR2 FQGNSA. Trimming removed 1 base from V and 6 bases from J; junction bases left unmatched: 8. This CDR3 has 16 amino acids. The CDR3 DNA is TGTGCCAGCAGCTTAGGGAGCGGGGGGGCCGAAAAGACCCAGTACTTC. Its protein product is CASSLGSGGAEKTQYF.

The sample holds one count of this clone. The chain employs TRBV19 and TRBJ2-7, with 9 bases aligning to TRBD2. Trimming removed 10 bases from V and 7 bases from J; junction bases left unmatched: 29. Looked up from germline, CDR1 is LNHDA and CDR2 is SQIVND (reference sequence). The CDR3 sequence is 19 residues long. The DNA of the CDR3 is TGTGCCATCACTGAGTACTTGAGGCGGGAGGGCGCATTCCCGGGGGAGCAGTACTTC. Translated, it gives CAITEYLRREGAFPGEQYF.

About this clone itself: Additional DNA sequences in this sample encode the identical CDR3. The CDR3 loop is CASSLGQNTEAFF. CDR3 in DNA: TGTGCCAGCAGCCTAGGACAGAACACTGAAGCTTTCTTT. The chain joins TRBV3-1 (or the pseudogene TRBV3-2) to TRBJ1-1; possible D gene TRBD1, 5 bases. The CDR3 is 13 residues long. Germline assignment: CDR1 LGHDT and CDR2 YNNKEL (reference sequence). Trimming took 4 bases from V and 1 from J, leaving 7 bases between them.

Written as DNA, the CDR3 is TGTGCCTGGAGCTATGGACAGGGAACCTACGAGCAGTACTTC. It yields the protein CAWSYGQGTYEQYF. The gene calls are TRBV30 and TRBJ2-7, with 8 bases that match TRBD1. The V gene end was trimmed by 3 bases and the J gene end by 2 bases; junction bases not matched to a gene: 6. Germline assignment: CDR1 GTSNPN and CDR2 SVGIG (reference sequence). The CDR3 consists of 14 residues.

The chain employs TRBV5-1 and TRBJ1-2; 9 bases align to TRBD1. The CDR3 has 12 residues. Germline CDR1 and CDR2: SGHRS and YFSETQ. Losses at the gene ends were 4 bases for V and 8 bases for J; bases not matched to a gene: 3. CDR3 region: CASSEGQGGYTF. The DNA for the CDR3 is TGCGCCAGCAGCGAGGGACAGGGAGGCTACACCTTC. Full variable domain (remainder filled in from reference TRBV5-1 and TRBJ1-2): KAGVTQTPRYLIKTRGQQVTLSCSPISGHRSVSWYQQTPGQGLQFLFEYFSETQRNKGNFPGRFSGRQFSNSRSEMNVSTLELGDSALYLCASSEGQGGYTFGSGTRLTVV.

This chain joins TRBV27 and TRBJ2-5, with a weak D call TRBD1 (6 bases). Germline CDR1 is MNHEY and CDR2 is SMNVEV (reference sequence). V was shortened by 2 bases and J by 4 bases, with 23 bases between the two germline ends. The CDR3 has 18 residues. The chain's CDR3 is CASSLRASGTRGGETQYF. CDR3 nucleotides: TGTGCCAGCAGTTTACGCGCCTCCGGGACCCGAGGGGGAGAGACCCAGTACTTC.

V usage is TRBV5-6 and J usage is TRBJ2-1; D is unresolved. The CDR3 runs to 13 residues. The germline V gene has CDR1 SGHDT and CDR2 YYEEEE. Trimming took 3 bases from V and 10 from J, leaving 14 bases between them. In nucleotides, the CDR3 is TGTGCCAGCAGCTCCCTCCCTTCCGAGGAGCAGTTCTTC. Amino acid sequence: CASSSLPSEEQFF.

This clone showed up just a few times. This rearrangement joins TRBV6-1 to TRBJ2-5, with TRBD2 matching over 12 bases. The CDR3 extends over 17 amino acids. With V trimmed by 6 bases and J by 5 bases, 13 bases remained unmatched. Germline CDR1 is MNHNS and CDR2 is SASEGT. CDR3 DNA sequence: TGTGCCAGCAGGGAACTAGCGGGAGGTAAAGTGGGGGAGACCCAGTACTTC. It translates to CASRELAGGKVGETQYF.

The count of this clone is one. The chain links TRBV29-1 to TRBJ2-7, with 11 bases fitting TRBD1. V gave up 7 bases and J gave up 3 bases; unmatched junction bases: 5. This CDR3 is built from 13 residues. CDR1 is SQVTM, CDR2 ANQGSEA, per germline. CDR3 coding DNA: TGCAGCGCGGGGACAGGGGGAAGCTACGAGCAGTACTTC. This encodes CSAGTGGSYEQYF.

This clone was detected only once. This chain uses TRBV9 with TRBJ1-6; D is unclear. The CDR3 is 15 amino acids. CDR1 and CDR2 from the germline V gene are SGDLS and YYNGEE. Trimming cost V 4 bases and J 5 bases, with 13 bases left between them. DNA for the CDR3: TGTGCCAGCAGCCCCCGGGATTTCAATAATTCACCCCTCCACTTT. The encoded protein is CASSPRDFNNSPLHF.

V and J are TRBV28 and TRBJ2-7; possibly TRBD1 for D (6 bases). Trimming left V 6 bases short and J 0 bases short, with 21 bases between. The CDR3 loop spans 17 amino acids. Germline CDR1 is MDHEN and CDR2 is SYDVKM. CDR3 nucleotides: TGTGCCAGCAGCCGCACCAAGACAGGTGCAAGCTCCTACGAGCAGTACTTC. Residues: CASSRTKTGASSYEQYF.

This clone was detected once. Compared with germline, one end of the junction differs, possibly owing to a read error. The rearrangement joins TRBV6-1 to TRBJ1-2; TRBD1 might be the D (5 bases). This CDR3 has 14 residues. Germline V gives CDR1 MNHNS, CDR2 SASEGT. The CDR3 loop reads CASSQAGAYYGYTF. The CDR3 nucleotides read TGTGCCAGCAGTCAAGCTGGGGCATACTATGGCTACACCTTC.

This clone appeared a few times. The J gene is TRBJ1-6, the V gene TRBV6-4, with D unresolved. Trimming cost V 0 bases and J 9 bases, with 12 bases left between them. The CDR3 length is 15 residues. CDR1 and CDR2 from the germline V gene are MRHNA and SNTAGT. This chain's CDR3 is CASSDSSIRGSPLHF. In nucleotides, the CDR3 is TGTGCCAGCAGTGACTCGAGCATCCGCGGTTCACCCCTCCACTTT.